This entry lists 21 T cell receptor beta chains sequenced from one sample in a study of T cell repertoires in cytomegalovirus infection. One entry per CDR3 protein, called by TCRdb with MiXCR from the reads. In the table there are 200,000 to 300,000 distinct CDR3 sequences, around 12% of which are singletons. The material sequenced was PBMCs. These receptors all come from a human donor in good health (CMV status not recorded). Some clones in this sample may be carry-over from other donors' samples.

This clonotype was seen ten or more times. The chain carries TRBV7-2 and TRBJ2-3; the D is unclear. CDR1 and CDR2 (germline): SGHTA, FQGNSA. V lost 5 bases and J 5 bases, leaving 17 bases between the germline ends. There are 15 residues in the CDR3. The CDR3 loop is CASSDSLHIGDTQYF. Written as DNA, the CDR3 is TGTGCCAGCAGCGATAGTCTACATATTGGAGATACGCAGTATTTT.

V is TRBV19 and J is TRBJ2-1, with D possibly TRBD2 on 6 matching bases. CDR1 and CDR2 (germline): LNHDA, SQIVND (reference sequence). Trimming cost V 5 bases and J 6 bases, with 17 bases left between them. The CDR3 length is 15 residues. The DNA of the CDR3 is TGTGCCAGTAGTTCTCCGGGACGCGGGACCAATGAGCAGTTCTTC. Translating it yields CASSSPGRGTNEQFF.

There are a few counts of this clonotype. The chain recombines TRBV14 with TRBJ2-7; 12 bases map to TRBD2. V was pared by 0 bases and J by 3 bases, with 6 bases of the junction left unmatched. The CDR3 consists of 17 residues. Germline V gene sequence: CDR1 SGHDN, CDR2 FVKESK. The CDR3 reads CASSQETSGGSSYEQYF. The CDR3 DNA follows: TGTGCCAGCAGCCAAGAAACTAGCGGGGGGTCCAGCTACGAGCAGTACTTC. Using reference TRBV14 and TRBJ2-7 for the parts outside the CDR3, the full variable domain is EAGVTQFPSHSVIEKGQTVTLRCDPISGHDNLYWYRRVMGKEIKFLLHFVKESKQDESGMPNNRFLAERTGGTYSTLKVQPAELEDSGVYFCASSQETSGGSSYEQYFGPGTRLTVT.

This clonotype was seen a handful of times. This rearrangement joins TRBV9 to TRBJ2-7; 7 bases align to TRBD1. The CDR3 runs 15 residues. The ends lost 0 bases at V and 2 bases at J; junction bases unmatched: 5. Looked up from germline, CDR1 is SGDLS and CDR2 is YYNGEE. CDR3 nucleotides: TGTGCCAGCAGCGTAGAACCGGGGACAGCCTACGAGCAGTACTTC. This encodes CASSVEPGTAYEQYF.

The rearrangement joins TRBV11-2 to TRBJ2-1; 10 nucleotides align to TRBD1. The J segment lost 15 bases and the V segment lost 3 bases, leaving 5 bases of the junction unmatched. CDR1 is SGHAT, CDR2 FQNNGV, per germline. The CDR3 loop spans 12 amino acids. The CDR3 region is CASSFSGTGAFF. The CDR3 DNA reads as TGTGCCAGCAGCTTTAGTGGGACAGGGGCGTTCTTC.

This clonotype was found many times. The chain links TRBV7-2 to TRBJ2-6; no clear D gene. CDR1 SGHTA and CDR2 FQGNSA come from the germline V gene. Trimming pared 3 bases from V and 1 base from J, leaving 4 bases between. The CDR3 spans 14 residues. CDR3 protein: CASSFSSGANVLTF. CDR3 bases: TGTGCCAGCAGCTTCAGTTCTGGGGCCAACGTCCTGACTTTC.

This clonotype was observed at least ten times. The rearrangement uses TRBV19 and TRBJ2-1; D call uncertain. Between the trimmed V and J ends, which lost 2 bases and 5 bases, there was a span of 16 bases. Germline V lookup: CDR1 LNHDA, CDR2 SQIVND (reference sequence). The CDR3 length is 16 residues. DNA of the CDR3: TGTGCCAGTAGTATAATACGACCGCCACCCCACAATGAGCAGTTCTTC. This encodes CASSIIRPPPHNEQFF.

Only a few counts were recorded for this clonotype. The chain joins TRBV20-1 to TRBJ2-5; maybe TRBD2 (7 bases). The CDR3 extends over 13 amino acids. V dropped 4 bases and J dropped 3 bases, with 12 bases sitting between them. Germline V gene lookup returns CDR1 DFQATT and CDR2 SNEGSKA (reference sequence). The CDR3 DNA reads TGCAGTGCTATTAGGGGGGGTGAAGAGACCCAGTACTTC. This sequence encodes CSAIRGGEETQYF.

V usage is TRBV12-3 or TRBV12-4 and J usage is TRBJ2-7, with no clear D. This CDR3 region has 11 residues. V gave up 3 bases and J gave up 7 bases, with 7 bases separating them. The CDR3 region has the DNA TGTGCCAGCAGTTTCTTCCGGGAGCAGTACTTC. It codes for CASSFFREQYF.

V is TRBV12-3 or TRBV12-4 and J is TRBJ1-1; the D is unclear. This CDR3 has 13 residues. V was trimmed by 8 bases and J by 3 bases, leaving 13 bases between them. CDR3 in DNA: TGTGCCAGCGGGCCTAATGCCTACACTGAAGCTTTCTTT. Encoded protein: CASGPNAYTEAFF.

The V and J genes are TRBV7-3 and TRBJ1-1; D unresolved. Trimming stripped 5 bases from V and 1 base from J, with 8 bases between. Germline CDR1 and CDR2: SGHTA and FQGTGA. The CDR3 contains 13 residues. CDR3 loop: CASSTRSNTEAFF. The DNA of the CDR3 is TGTGCCAGCAGCACAAGATCGAACACTGAAGCTTTCTTT.

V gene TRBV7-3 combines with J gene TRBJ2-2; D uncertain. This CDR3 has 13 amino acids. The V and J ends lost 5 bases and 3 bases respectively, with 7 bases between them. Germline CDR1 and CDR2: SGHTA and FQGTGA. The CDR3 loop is CASSRRHTGELFF. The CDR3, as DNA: TGTGCCAGCAGCCGGAGACACACCGGGGAGCTGTTTTTT.

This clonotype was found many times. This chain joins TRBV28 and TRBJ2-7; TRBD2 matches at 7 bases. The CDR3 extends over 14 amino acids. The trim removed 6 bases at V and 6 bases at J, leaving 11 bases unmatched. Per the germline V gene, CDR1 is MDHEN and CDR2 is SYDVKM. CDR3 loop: CASSPAGRPGEQYF. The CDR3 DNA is TGTGCCAGCAGCCCAGCGGGACGGCCCGGCGAGCAGTACTTC.

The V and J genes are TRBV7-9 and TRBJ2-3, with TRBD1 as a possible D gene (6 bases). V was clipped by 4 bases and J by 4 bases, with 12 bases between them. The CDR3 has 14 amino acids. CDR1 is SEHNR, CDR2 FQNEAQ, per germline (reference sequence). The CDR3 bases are TGTGCCAGCAGCTGGGGAACAGGGCCAGATACGCAGTATTTT. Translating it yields CASSWGTGPDTQYF.

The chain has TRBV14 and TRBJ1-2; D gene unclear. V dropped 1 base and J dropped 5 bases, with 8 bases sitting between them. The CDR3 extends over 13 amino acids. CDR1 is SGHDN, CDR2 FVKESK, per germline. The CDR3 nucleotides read TGTGCCAGCAGCCAAGGGCAGACTTATGGCTACACCTTC. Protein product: CASSQGQTYGYTF.

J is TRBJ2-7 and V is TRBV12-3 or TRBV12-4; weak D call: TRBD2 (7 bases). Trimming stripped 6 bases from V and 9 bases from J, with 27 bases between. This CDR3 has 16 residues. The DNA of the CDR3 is TGTGCCAGCAGACCCACCTGGGCCGGGGGGCCGGGAGGGCAGTACTTC. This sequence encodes CASRPTWAGGPGGQYF.

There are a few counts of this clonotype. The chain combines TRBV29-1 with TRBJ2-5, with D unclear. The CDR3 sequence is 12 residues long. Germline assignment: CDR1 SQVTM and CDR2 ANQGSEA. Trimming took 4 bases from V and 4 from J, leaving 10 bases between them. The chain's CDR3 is CSVARQGETQYF. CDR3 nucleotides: TGCAGCGTTGCTCGGCAAGGAGAGACCCAGTACTTC.

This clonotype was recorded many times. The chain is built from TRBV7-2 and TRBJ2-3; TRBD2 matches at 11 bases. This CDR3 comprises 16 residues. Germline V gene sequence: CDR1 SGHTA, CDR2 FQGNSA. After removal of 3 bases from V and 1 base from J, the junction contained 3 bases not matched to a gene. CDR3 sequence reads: CASSFSGGARTDTQYF. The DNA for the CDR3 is TGTGCCAGCAGCTTTAGCGGGGGGGCCCGCACAGATACGCAGTATTTT.

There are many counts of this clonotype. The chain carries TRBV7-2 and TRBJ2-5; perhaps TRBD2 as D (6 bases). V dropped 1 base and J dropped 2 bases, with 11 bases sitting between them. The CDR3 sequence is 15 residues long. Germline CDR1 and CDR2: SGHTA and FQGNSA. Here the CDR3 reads CASSLGGRGQETQYF. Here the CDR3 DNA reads TGTGCCAGCAGCTTAGGAGGGCGGGGTCAAGAGACCCAGTACTTC.

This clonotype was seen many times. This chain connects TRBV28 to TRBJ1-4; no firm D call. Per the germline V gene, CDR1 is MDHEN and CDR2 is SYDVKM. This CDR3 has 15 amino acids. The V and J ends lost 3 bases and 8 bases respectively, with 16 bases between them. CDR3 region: CASSFLIGGREKLFF. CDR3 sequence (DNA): TGTGCCAGCAGTTTTTTAATCGGCGGTCGGGAAAAACTGTTTTTT.

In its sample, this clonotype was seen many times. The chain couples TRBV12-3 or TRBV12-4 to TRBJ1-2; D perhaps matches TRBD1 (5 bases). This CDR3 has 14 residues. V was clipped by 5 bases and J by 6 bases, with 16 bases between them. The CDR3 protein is CASSTGRRIDGYTF. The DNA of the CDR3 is TGTGCCAGCAGTACGGGACGGCGGATCGATGGCTACACCTTC.